This is a list of T cell receptor beta chains from one sample in a study of cytotoxic CD8 clonotypes in ibrutinib-treated CLL. The protocol was immunoSEQ multiplex PCR, while the TCRdb copy is restricted to in-frame clones and leaves out a portion. Of approximately 190,000 clones listed, more than 70% are singletons. Sequenced here: PBMCs, sampled after 12 months of ibrutinib treatment. The receptor set was obtained from a human donor with chronic lymphocytic leukemia. Each CDR3 is given with its conserved first and last residue. D genes are given only for firm matches. Clone size is not always given. Where it is, it says once, few, many or a class for expanded clones.

J gene,V gene,D gene,clone size,CDR3 DNA,CDR3 protein
TRBJ1-2,TRBV27,TRBD1,few,TGTGCCAGCAGCAGGACAGGATTGCCTTATGGCTACACCTTC,CASSRTGLPYGYTF
TRBJ2-3,TRBV10-2,TRBD1,.,TGCGCCAGCAGGACCGGGACAGGGGGGGATACGCAGTATTTT,CASRTGTGGDTQYF
TRBJ1-2,TRBV9,TRBD1,.,TGTGCCAGCAGTCCGGGACAGGGAAACTATGGCTACACCTTC,CASSPGQGNYGYTF
TRBJ2-7,TRBV21-1,.,once,TGTGCCAGCAGCAAAGGTGGCGGTAAGGGGTCCTACGAGCAGTACTTC,CASSKGGGKGSYEQYF
TRBJ2-1,TRBV2,TRBD2,.,TGTGCCAGCAGTGAGCGGGGGGGCTACAATGAGCAGTTCTTC,CASSERGGYNEQFF
TRBJ2-1,TRBV18,.,.,TGTGCCAGCTCAGAGGAGGGGGTCTTTTCCTACAATGAGCAGTTCTTC,CASSEEGVFSYNEQFF
TRBJ1-2,TRBV4-1,TRBD1,.,TGCGCCAGCAGCCACCCCGGGACAGTCTATGGCTACACCTTC,CASSHPGTVYGYTF
TRBJ1-1,TRBV6-5,.,.,TGTGCCAGCAGTTACTCCGGGACGCCCACTGAAGCTTTCTTT,CASSYSGTPTEAFF
TRBJ2-3,TRBV6-1,TRBD1,.,TGTGCCAGCACAGAGACAGGGTACACAGATACGCAGTATTTT,CASTETGYTDTQYF
TRBJ2-3,TRBV27,TRBD2,.,TGTGCCAGCAGTGTGGACTCGGGAGGGCTGGATACGCAGTATTTT,CASSVDSGGLDTQYF
TRBJ2-1,TRBV6-5,TRBD1,.,TGTGCCAGCAGCGGACAGGGGTATTACAATGAGCAGTTCTTC,CASSGQGYYNEQFF
TRBJ2-5,TRBV20-1,.,.,TGCAGTGAGGGTTGGGGGGAGACCCAGTACTTC,CSEGWGETQYF
TRBJ2-3,TRBV27,TRBD1,.,TGTGCCAGCAGTCAGCGGCGACAGGGGGCAGATACGCAGTATTTT,CASSQRRQGADTQYF
TRBJ1-5,TRBV19,.,.,TGTGCCAGTAGTATCTTTGACAGTCAGCCCCAGCATTTT,CASSIFDSQPQHF
TRBJ2-7,TRBV7-2,.,.,TGTGCCAGCAGCCTCTCGCTAGGCTACTACGAGCAGTACTTC,CASSLSLGYYEQYF
TRBJ2-3,TRBV6-5,.,few,TGTGCCAGCAGTTACGGGACAGATACGCAGTATTTT,CASSYGTDTQYF
TRBJ2-6,TRBV7-7,.,.,TGTGCTAGCAGCTTAGGACACTCTGGGGCCAACGTCCTGACTTTC,CASSLGHSGANVLTF
TRBJ1-3,TRBV23-1,.,.,TGCGCCAGCAGTCAAGGGCAGGGTGCCTCTGGAAACACCATATATTTT,CASSQGQGASGNTIYF
TRBJ2-1,TRBV2,.,.,TGTGCCAGCAGTGAACTAGCTAGTTCGGATGAGCAGTTCTTC,CASSELASSDEQFF
TRBJ2-5,TRBV10-3,TRBD2,few,TGTGCCATCAGTGAGAGGCTAGCGGGAGTTGGAGAGACCCAGTACTTC,CAISERLAGVGETQYF
TRBJ2-1,TRBV9,TRBD1,few,TGTGCCAGCAGCGTAGGTAGTTTGGCAGGGGGCGGAAATGAGCAGTTCTTC,CASSVGSLAGGGNEQFF
TRBJ2-7,TRBV4-2,.,.,TGTGCCAGCAGCCCCCGCCGGCGAGACTACGAGCAGTACTTC,CASSPRRRDYEQYF
TRBJ2-3,TRBV29-1,.,.,TGCAGCGTTGTTCCCCTCTCCGGGACGGCCGTAGGGTCTAGCACAGATACGCAGTATTTT,CSVVPLSGTAVGSSTDTQYF
TRBJ2-6,TRBV5-1,.,.,TGCGCCAGCAGCCGGAGGGAGCAGGGTGCGTCTGGGGCCAACGTCCTGACTTTC,CASSRREQGASGANVLTF
TRBJ1-2,TRBV7-9,.,.,TGTGCCAGCAGCATCCGGTTGGGACACACACAAGAAGCTAACTATGGCTACACCTTC,CASSIRLGHTQEANYGYTF
TRBJ2-7,TRBV7-8,.,.,TGTGCCAGCAGCTTAGTGGCAGGGGATATGGGGTCCTACGAGCAGTACTTC,CASSLVAGDMGSYEQYF
TRBJ1-1,TRBV7-6,.,.,TGTGCCAGCAGCTCCTCCGCAGCAAGGGTCCCGAGGGCTTTCTTT,CASSSSAARVPRAFF
TRBJ2-7,TRBV19,.,.,TGTGCCAGTAGTATAGTTGTGCAGGGTCCCTACGAGCAGTACTTC,CASSIVVQGPYEQYF
TRBJ2-3,TRBV19,TRBD2,.,TGTGCCAGTACCGACATTAGCGGGAGGGCCGATGTGACAGATACGCAGTATTTT,CASTDISGRADVTDTQYF
TRBJ1-2,TRBV13,.,.,TGTGCCAGCAGCCCCTCCGGGGGTCTCTTTTTTGGCTACACCTTC,CASSPSGGLFFGYTF
TRBJ2-4,TRBV6-1,.,few,TGTGCCAGCAGTGATTTCGGGACATGGTTAGCCAAAAACATTCAGTACTTC,CASSDFGTWLAKNIQYF
TRBJ2-1,TRBV27,.,.,TGTGCCAGCAGGAGTTACATACGGGCCAGCTCCTACAATGAGCAGTTCTTC,CASRSYIRASSYNEQFF
TRBJ1-5,TRBV7-8,.,.,TGTGCCAGCAGGGGGATTGAGATTGATCAGCCCCAGCATTTT,CASRGIEIDQPQHF
TRBJ2-5,TRBV5-1,.,once,TGCGCCAGCAGCTTTGGGGGGAGTGAAGAGACCCAGTACTTC,CASSFGGSEETQYF
TRBJ2-1,TRBV15,.,.,TGTGCCACCAGCAGAAATCCAGCGGACCACAATGAGCAGTTCTTC,CATSRNPADHNEQFF
TRBJ2-6,TRBV5-1,.,.,TGCGCCAGCAGCTTGAGCTCTGGGGCCAACGTCCTGACTTTC,CASSLSSGANVLTF
TRBJ1-2,TRBV18,.,.,TGTGCCAGCTCACCACCGGTATCAGGCGACTATGGCTACACCTTC,CASSPPVSGDYGYTF
TRBJ2-5,TRBV27,TRBD2,.,TGTGCCAGCAGTTTATCCATGGGGGGGTCCCAGTACTTC,CASSLSMGGSQYF
TRBJ2-1,TRBV10-3,.,.,TGTGCCATCAGTACCAGGGCCAATGAGCAGTTCTTC,CAISTRANEQFF
TRBJ2-1,TRBV19,TRBD1,.,TGTGCCAGTAGTATCTGGGGGACAGGGGCCGATAATGAGCAGTTCTTC,CASSIWGTGADNEQFF
TRBJ2-2,TRBV27,TRBD2,once,TGTGCCAGCAGTCCCACCGGACTAGCCCCCGGGGAGCTGTTTTTT,CASSPTGLAPGELFF
TRBJ1-4,TRBV2,TRBD1,.,TGTGCCAGCAGTACAGGGGTCGGAGGGGAAAAACTGTTTTTT,CASSTGVGGEKLFF
TRBJ2-3,TRBV7-9,TRBD2,.,TGTGCCAGCAGCACTATAGCGGGAGGGATAGCAGATACGCAGTATTTT,CASSTIAGGIADTQYF
TRBJ2-2,TRBV4-1,.,.,TGCGCCAGCAGTCCAGTGCCCAAAGGCACCGGGGAGCTGTTTTTT,CASSPVPKGTGELFF
TRBJ2-7,TRBV2,TRBD1,.,TGTGCCAGGCAGACTGGGCAGGGGGCGCGGGAGCAGTACTTC,CARQTGQGAREQYF
TRBJ2-7,TRBV27,TRBD2,.,TGTGCCAGCAGTGCGGGACTAGCGGGGGGTAACGAGCAGTACTTC,CASSAGLAGGNEQYF
TRBJ1-5,TRBV29-1,TRBD1,few,TGCAGCGCCGGGGGACAGGGGAATCAGCCCCAGCATTTT,CSAGGQGNQPQHF
TRBJ2-1,TRBV29-1,TRBD2,.,TGCAGCGTTAATTCTGAACCGGGACTAAGTTCTGAGCAGTTCTTC,CSVNSEPGLSSEQFF
TRBJ2-7,TRBV2,.,.,TGTGCCAGCATCGTGAGTCCAGGATGGTCCTACGAGCAGTACTTC,CASIVSPGWSYEQYF
TRBJ2-2,TRBV28,TRBD1,.,TGTGCCAGCAGTCCCCAGGGGGCTCGGGGCACCGGGGAGCTGTTTTTT,CASSPQGARGTGELFF
TRBJ2-7,TRBV6-5,TRBD1,few,TGTGCCAGCAGTTACTCTACAGGGGACTCCTACGAGCAGTACTTC,CASSYSTGDSYEQYF
TRBJ2-1,TRBV27,.,.,TGTGCCAGCAGTTTAGTAAGAGGTAGCTCCTACAATGAGCAGTTCTTC,CASSLVRGSSYNEQFF
TRBJ2-5,TRBV7-6,.,.,TGTGCCAGCAGCCGGCTAACAGGGATTGGGGAGACCCAGTACTTC,CASSRLTGIGETQYF
TRBJ1-1,TRBV7-8,.,.,TGTGCCAGCAGCTTGGGAGGTTACGGAATGAACACTGAAGCTTTCTTT,CASSLGGYGMNTEAFF
TRBJ2-7,TRBV7-9,.,few,TGTGCCAGCAGCTTCGACAGGAACGAGCAGTACTTC,CASSFDRNEQYF